The 15 T cell receptor beta chains in this list originate from one sample, sequenced in a study of T cells in Graves' hyperthyroidism and ophthalmopathy (dated by TCRdb to between 2017 and 2020). Receptors were amplified or captured by multiplex PCR. Data came from an Illumina HiSeq 2000. Amplification of TCR beta CDR3 regions was carried out from RNA transcripts. The TCR CDR3 was subjected to a first round of RT-PCR using the HTBI primer set and the Qiagen OneStep RT-PCR kit. Using fastp at Q25 and MiXCR, TCRdb reprocessed the public reads and kept productive beta chains. Here each entry gathers all rows of one CDR3 protein and keeps the most common genes and DNA. This sample is represented by a few hundred thousand distinct CDR3 sequences; about 20% of them were singletons. Together, the top ten hold roughly 49% of the sample. Sequencing input: blood. The origin of the receptors is a woman aged 45 to 65 with Graves' hyperthyroidism.

A few counts support this clonotype. CDR3 loop: CSAVSFYGYTF. The CDR3 DNA reads TGCAGTGCCGTTAGTTTTTATGGCTACACCTTC. The chain links TRBV20-1 to TRBJ1-2; D not resolved. CDR1 and CDR2 from the germline V gene are DFQATT and SNEGSKA (reference sequence). V was clipped by 6 bases and J by 5 bases, with 10 bases between them. The CDR3 runs to 11 residues.

This clonotype was seen only a few times. The chain links TRBV19 to TRBJ2-5, with 9 positions matching TRBD2. The CDR3 runs to 13 residues. Germline CDR1 and CDR2: LNHDA and SQIVND (reference sequence). Unmatched junction bases numbered 2, after V lost 6 bases and J lost 3 bases. The CDR3 loop is CASRQRGEETQYF. The CDR3 DNA is TGTGCCAGTAGGCAGCGGGGGGAAGAGACCCAGTACTTC.

This clonotype is a singleton in its sample. The chain couples TRBV6-1 to TRBJ2-7; 8 nucleotides align to TRBD1. Germline values: CDR1 MNHNS, CDR2 SASEGT. There are 14 residues in the CDR3. The trim removed 1 base at V and 3 bases at J, leaving 2 bases unmatched. The CDR3 DNA reads TGTGCCAGCAGTGAAGTAGGACAGGGCTACGAGCAGTACTTC. Amino acids: CASSEVGQGYEQYF.

The chain carries TRBV30 and TRBJ2-2, with 12 nucleotides matching TRBD1. Germline CDR1 and CDR2: GTSNPN and SVGIG (reference sequence). The CDR3 has 15 residues. J was trimmed by 7 bases and V by 8 bases; bases with no gene match: 11. The CDR3 sequence: CAGGTGGAAVGELFF. The CDR3 DNA reads as TGTGCCGGCGGGACAGGGGGCGCGGCCGTCGGGGAGCTGTTTTTT.

This clonotype has just a few counts. A read error may be the cause here, since a much bigger clone is one base away. This CDR3 is missing its conserved last phenylalanine or tryptophan, likely due to a read error. The rearrangement uses TRBV27 and TRBJ1-1; D call uncertain. The V gene's germline CDR1 is MNHEY and CDR2 SMNVEV (reference sequence). V was trimmed by 4 bases and J by 0 bases, leaving 6 bases between them. This CDR3 has 13 residues. CDR3 in DNA: TGTGCCAGCAGTTCAACCATGAACACTGAAGCTTTCTCT. Translation gives CASSSTMNTEAFS.

This clonotype was counted between two and nine times. V is TRBV29-1 and J is TRBJ2-3; D not resolved. The CDR3 loop spans 12 amino acids. Trimming removed 6 bases at V and 0 bases at J, with 7 bases between. Germline V gene lookup returns CDR1 SQVTM and CDR2 ANQGSEA. CDR3 loop: CSVDTSTDTQYF. CDR3 bases: TGCAGCGTCGACACGAGCACAGATACGCAGTATTTT.

The sample holds many counts of this clonotype. The rearrangement links TRBV28 to TRBJ1-1; 8 bases map to TRBD1. The CDR3 has 15 amino acids. In germline, CDR1 is MDHEN, CDR2 SYDVKM. Unmatched junction bases numbered 6, after V lost 6 bases and J lost 0 bases. For the CDR3, the DNA is TGTGCCAGCAGCGACAGGGGAATCATGAACACTGAAGCTTTCTTT. Protein sequence: CASSDRGIMNTEAFF.

The V call is TRBV28, the J call TRBJ2-5; 11 bases are shared with TRBD2. The CDR3 runs to 15 residues. Germline loops: CDR1 MDHEN, CDR2 SYDVKM. V was clipped by 5 bases and J by 13 bases; unmatched bases: 15. The chain's CDR3 is CASSALGTSGPGVYF. The CDR3 DNA is TGTGCCAGCAGTGCACTCGGGACTAGCGGCCCCGGGGTGTACTTC.

At least ten counts were recorded for this clonotype. This chain links TRBV11-2 with TRBJ1-1; tentatively, D is TRBD1 (5 bases). Germline CDR1 reads SGHAT; CDR2 reads FQNNGV. Trimming pared 1 base from V and 1 base from J, leaving 13 bases between. This CDR3 comprises 16 residues. For the CDR3, the DNA is TGTGCCAGCAGCTTAGGGCACGGTAGGGGGAACACTGAAGCTTTCTTT. This gives the protein CASSLGHGRGNTEAFF.

The J gene is TRBJ2-2, the V gene TRBV18; D call uncertain. CDR1 and CDR2 (germline): KGHSH, LQKENI. The CDR3 runs to 13 residues. Trimming took 2 bases from V and 4 from J, leaving 5 bases between them. The CDR3: CASSPVGTGELFF. The CDR3 nucleotides read TGTGCCAGCTCACCAGTTGGCACCGGGGAGCTGTTTTTT.

This clonotype was observed a few times. The V call is TRBV20-1, the J call TRBJ2-3; tentative D call: TRBD1 (6 bases). Germline assignment: CDR1 DFQATT and CDR2 SNEGSKA (reference sequence). The CDR3 sequence is 14 residues long. The V end lost 3 bases, the J end lost 4 bases, and 14 bases lay between the germline ends. The CDR3, as DNA: TGCAGTGCTAGTTATGTCAGGGGAGCAGATACGCAGTATTTT. Its translation: CSASYVRGADTQYF.

This clonotype was seen more than once but under ten times. J is TRBJ2-7 and V is TRBV20-1; the D gene is possibly TRBD2 (5 bases). This CDR3 contains 13 residues. The V and J ends lost 5 bases and 5 bases respectively, with 16 bases between them. Germline V gene data show CDR1 as DFQATT and CDR2 as SNEGSKA (reference sequence). CDR3 residues: CSAEEGRADEQYF. The CDR3 DNA reads TGCAGTGCTGAAGAAGGGCGGGCCGACGAGCAGTACTTC.

The chain carries TRBV2 and TRBJ2-2; D unclear. Germline CDR1 reads SNHLY; CDR2 reads FYNNEI. The CDR3 consists of 14 residues. The germline V and J ends were trimmed by 4 bases and 6 bases, with 12 bases remaining between them. CDR3 residues: CASSAVGAAGELFF. CDR3 nucleotide sequence: TGTGCCAGCAGTGCCGTCGGAGCAGCCGGGGAGCTGTTTTTT.

This clonotype has a count of ten or more. CDR3 amino acids: CASSGQVNSYEQYF. The CDR3 DNA reads as TGTGCCAGCAGTGGACAGGTCAACTCCTACGAGCAGTACTTC. V gene TRBV2 combines with J gene TRBJ2-7, with a weak D call TRBD1 (6 bases). CDR3 size: 14 residues. Germline V gene data show CDR1 as SNHLY and CDR2 as FYNNEI. V was trimmed by 4 bases and J by 0 bases, leaving 10 bases between them.

This clonotype has ten or more counts. The chain recombines TRBV28 with TRBJ2-2; TRBD1 is a possible D gene (6 bases). The germline gives CDR1 MDHEN, CDR2 SYDVKM. V was clipped by 4 bases and J by 6 bases, with 15 bases between them. The CDR3 contains 15 residues. The CDR3 coding sequence is TGTGCCAGCAGTTACACAGGGACGGCTCCCGGGGAGCTGTTTTTT. Amino acids: CASSYTGTAPGELFF.